Listed below are T cell receptor beta chains from one sample, sequenced in a study of blood T cell repertoires in COVID-19. Only in-frame clones appear in the TCRdb table, and some are missing; sequencing was by immunoSEQ multiplex PCR. The top ten hold about 14% of the sample, which has around 80,000 clones, approximately 78% seen once. Sequencing was done on a sample of peripheral blood. The receptors here all came from a woman older than 75 with acute or convalescent COVID-19. Both conserved end residues are part of each CDR3. Each record gives: V gene, D gene, clone size, J gene, CDR3 DNA, CDR3 protein. D genes are given only for firm matches. Expanded clones get a size class; other rows say once, few or many, or leave the size out.

TRBV7-9	TRBD1	NA	TRBJ2-6	TGTGCCAGCAGCCGAACCGGGACAGGCTTCTCTGGGGCCAACGTCCTGACTTTC	CASSRTGTGFSGANVLTF
TRBV7-8	NA	NA	TRBJ1-2	TGTGCCAGCAGCCCTCCAGGGTGGGACTATGGCTACACCTTC	CASSPPGWDYGYTF
TRBV28	NA	NA	TRBJ1-1	TGTGCCAGCAGTGGGCCCGTAGCTTTCTTT	CASSGPVAFF
TRBV29-1	TRBD2	NA	TRBJ2-4	TGCAGCGTGCTCCGGGGGGGCGAAAACATTCAGTACTTC	CSVLRGGENIQYF
TRBV30	TRBD1	once	TRBJ2-7	TGTGCCTGTCGACAGGGGGACTACGAGCAGTACTTC	CACRQGDYEQYF
TRBV5-1	TRBD1	few	TRBJ1-1	TGCGCCAGCAGCCCGGGACAGGGAAAAGCTTTCTTT	CASSPGQGKAFF
TRBV11-2	TRBD1	NA	TRBJ2-7	TGTGCCAGCAGCTTGTCACAGGGGTTCTACGAGCAGTACTTC	CASSLSQGFYEQYF
TRBV29-1	TRBD1	NA	TRBJ1-1	TGCAGCGCATGGACAGGGGGCAGGAACACTGAAGCTTTCTTT	CSAWTGGRNTEAFF
TRBV29-1	NA	NA	TRBJ2-3	TGCAGCGTTGAGGACTTATCTGGTACAGATACGCAGTATTTT	CSVEDLSGTDTQYF
TRBV29-1	TRBD1	NA	TRBJ1-2	TGCAGCGTTGAAGATCAAAGGGGACAGGGGTTTGGCTACACCTTC	CSVEDQRGQGFGYTF